One and the same sample provided the 21 T cell receptor beta chains below, sequenced in a study of T cells after yellow fever vaccination. MiXCR was run by TCRdb on the 5' RACE reads, yielding one entry per CDR3 protein. The table has roughly 400,000 distinct CDR3 sequences, roughly 20% seen once; the top ten hold over 15%. This sample comprised PBMCs, obtained before the yellow fever booster vaccination. The receptors come from a man aged 18-30 years who received the YFV17D yellow fever vaccine.

There are many counts of this clonotype. V and J are TRBV7-3 and TRBJ2-5; possibly TRBD2 for D (6 bases). This CDR3 contains 15 residues. CDR1 SGHTA and CDR2 FQGTGA come from the germline V gene. V shed 4 bases and J shed 5 bases, with 17 bases lying between them. In nucleotides, the CDR3 is TGTGCCAGCAGCTCCGGCGGGGTGACTGGGGAGACCCAGTACTTC. It translates to CASSSGGVTGETQYF.

This clonotype was counted ten times or more. V usage is TRBV7-9 and J usage is TRBJ2-3, with TRBD1 matching 12 bases. J gave up 6 bases and V 4 bases, and 8 bases lay outside the gene matches. CDR1 is SEHNR, CDR2 FQNEAQ, per germline (reference sequence). The CDR3 extends over 16 amino acids. The DNA for the CDR3 is TGTGCCAGCAGCTCGACCGGGACAGGGGGCCTCGATACGCAGTATTTT. Amino acid sequence: CASSSTGTGGLDTQYF.

CDR3 loop: CATSDSRMRKASNQPQHF. Here the CDR3 DNA reads TGTGCCACCAGTGACTCTCGTATGAGGAAAGCGAGCAATCAGCCCCAGCATTTT. The V call is TRBV24-1, the J call TRBJ1-5; no firm D call. Germline CDR1 reads KGHDR; CDR2 reads SFDVKD. Trimming removed 4 bases at V and 1 base at J, with 19 bases between. The CDR3 runs to 18 residues.

CDR3 nucleotides: TGCAGTGCTAGACTCACGGGAAATTCACCCCTCCACTTT. Translation: CSARLTGNSPLHF. The chain carries TRBV20-1 and TRBJ1-6, with D uncertain. This CDR3 is built from 13 residues. The V end was cut by 2 bases, the J end by 7 bases, with 9 bases between. In germline, CDR1 is DFQATT, CDR2 SNEGSKA (reference sequence).

The chain carries TRBV20-1 and TRBJ2-2; D gene unclear. V was clipped by 0 bases and J by 9 bases, with 8 bases between them. This CDR3 is 12 amino acids long. Germline lookup yields CDR1 DFQATT and CDR2 SNEGSKA (reference sequence). Here the CDR3 DNA reads TGCAGTGCTAGAGATCAAGCTTGGGAGCTGTTTTTT. It codes for CSARDQAWELFF.

The rearrangement uses TRBV7-9 and TRBJ1-1; D unclear. This CDR3 contains 14 residues. CDR1 is SEHNR and CDR2 is FQNEAQ in the germline V gene (reference sequence). Between the trimmed V and J ends, which lost 3 bases and 0 bases, there was a span of 8 bases. The CDR3 sequence: CASSLELMNTEAFF. The CDR3 bases are TGTGCCAGCAGCTTGGAACTTATGAACACTGAAGCTTTCTTT.

The chain combines TRBV9 with TRBJ2-2; 10 nucleotides agree with TRBD2. This CDR3 contains 16 residues. Trimming took 0 bases from V and 4 from J; bases not matched to a gene: 3. Germline lookup yields CDR1 SGDLS and CDR2 YYNGEE. The CDR3 loop reads CASSVALAGVTGELFF. CDR3 in DNA: TGTGCCAGCAGCGTAGCGCTAGCGGGGGTCACCGGGGAGCTGTTTTTT.

This clonotype has a handful of counts. The chain is built from TRBV27 and TRBJ2-3; D tentatively reads TRBD1 or TRBD2 (5 bases each). The CDR3 covers 16 residues. The ends were cut back, 4 bases at V and 3 bases at J, with 17 bases in the middle. Looked up from germline, CDR1 is MNHEY and CDR2 is SMNVEV (reference sequence). In DNA form, the CDR3 reads TGTGCCAGCAGTTCCATCGGGGCGCGATCGACAGATACGCAGTATTTT. It codes for CASSSIGARSTDTQYF.

This clonotype was seen a handful of times. The chain has TRBV29-1 and TRBJ2-3, with 7 bases lining up with TRBD1. The V and J ends lost 6 bases and 0 bases, in that order; junction bases with no gene match: 12. Germline CDR1 and CDR2: SQVTM and ANQGSEA. The CDR3 runs 16 residues. CDR3 nucleotides: TGCAGCGTAGTACCAATGACAGGGTCTAGCACAGATACGCAGTATTTT. Its translation: CSVVPMTGSSTDTQYF.

This clonotype has more than one count but fewer than ten. This chain joins TRBV29-1 and TRBJ1-2; 9 bases agree with TRBD1. The V gene end was trimmed by 7 bases and the J gene end by 4 bases; junction bases not matched to a gene: 10. The CDR3 is made up of 14 amino acids. Germline V gives CDR1 SQVTM, CDR2 ANQGSEA. In DNA, the CDR3 is TGCAGCGCCGCCGGGACAGGGTATCTCTATGGCTACACCTTC. Protein product: CSAAGTGYLYGYTF.

The rearrangement joins TRBV5-8 to TRBJ1-5, with TRBD1 as a possible D gene (5 bases). The CDR3 runs 14 residues. Trimming left V 9 bases short and J 5 bases short, with 18 bases between. Germline-derived CDR1 and CDR2 are SGHTS and YDEGEE. CDR3 nucleotides: TGTGCCACCGTTCGTTGGGGGGGGGATCAGCCCCAGCATTTT. Translation: CATVRWGGDQPQHF.

CDR3 loop: CASSQDRQPNTEAFF. The DNA of the CDR3 is TGCGCCAGCAGCCAAGATCGTCAACCGAACACTGAAGCTTTCTTT. This sequence joins TRBV4-1 and TRBJ1-1; D is ambiguous. The CDR3 covers 15 residues. V was shortened by 0 bases and J by 1 base, with 9 bases between the two germline ends. Germline V gene lookup returns CDR1 MGHRA and CDR2 YSYEKL.

CDR3 sequence (DNA): TGTGCCAGCTCACCGTCAGGGCTACGCACTGAAGCTTTCTTT. Encoded protein: CASSPSGLRTEAFF. This chain connects TRBV18 to TRBJ1-1; possible D gene TRBD1, 5 bases. CDR3 length: 14 residues. V lost 3 bases to trimming and J lost 4 bases, with 12 bases between them. Per germline, CDR1 KGHSH and CDR2 LQKENI.

The gene calls are TRBV4-3 and TRBJ2-1; D is possibly TRBD2 (6 bases). Germline values: CDR1 LGHNA, CDR2 YSLEER. V lost 0 bases to trimming and J lost 0 bases, with 12 bases between them. CDR3 length: 17 amino acids. The DNA for the CDR3 is TGCGCCAGCAGCCAAGAGACTAGACAAAGCTCCTACAATGAGCAGTTCTTC. Translated: CASSQETRQSSYNEQFF.

Concerning this clonotype itself: At one end, the junction sequence differs from germline, possibly due to a read error. The V call is TRBV30, the J call TRBJ2-7; perhaps TRBD1 as D (6 bases). The CDR3 has 12 residues. CDR1 GTSNPN and CDR2 SVGIG come from the germline V gene (reference sequence). In nucleotides, the CDR3 is TGTGCCTGGAGTGTTGGGGGCTGGTTCCCTACTTTC. Its protein is CAWSVGGWFPTF.

V and J are TRBV20-1 and TRBJ2-5, with D possibly being TRBD2 (6 bases). Trimming removed 0 bases from V and 8 bases from J, with 22 bases in between. Germline V gives CDR1 DFQATT, CDR2 SNEGSKA (reference sequence). CDR3 length: 16 residues. CDR3 DNA sequence: TGCAGTGCTAGAGATGGCGGGGCAGCCAAGAGCGATACCCAGTACTTC. Amino acid sequence: CSARDGGAAKSDTQYF.

This rearrangement joins TRBV6-5 to TRBJ2-1; 7 bases are shared with TRBD2. There are 15 residues in the CDR3. From germline, CDR1 is MNHEY and CDR2 SVGAGI. The V segment lost 0 bases and the J segment 3 bases; nucleotides outside the gene matches: 2. As DNA, the CDR3 is TGTGCCAGCAGTTACTCCCTAGCGGACTACAATGAGCAGTTCTTC. Residues: CASSYSLADYNEQFF.

This chain connects TRBV4-3 to TRBJ2-2; possibly TRBD1 or TRBD2 for D (6 bases each). CDR3 length: 15 amino acids. V lost 3 bases and J lost 4, with 12 bases in between. CDR1 LGHNA and CDR2 YSLEER come from the germline V gene. CDR3 loop: CASSHGGRSTGELFF. The DNA of the CDR3 is TGCGCCAGCAGCCATGGGGGGCGATCCACCGGGGAGCTGTTTTTT.

The table lists this clonotype with a few counts. This chain joins TRBV19 and TRBJ2-3, with D tentatively TRBD2 (6 bases). Germline loops: CDR1 LNHDA, CDR2 SQIVND (reference sequence). V was cut by 9 bases and J by 2 bases, with 15 bases left in between. CDR3 length: 14 residues. CDR3 sequence reads: CASHRRGYTDTQYF. Here the CDR3 DNA reads TGTGCCAGCCACCGGCGGGGATACACAGATACGCAGTATTTT.

The rearrangement uses TRBV5-1 and TRBJ2-1; 9 bases map to TRBD2. The CDR3 totals 15 residues. The V gene's germline CDR1 is SGHRS and CDR2 YFSETQ. Trimming cost V 2 bases and J 4 bases; bases outside gene matches: 4. The CDR3 DNA reads TGCGCCAGCAGCTTAAAGGCGGGGGGGTACAATGAGCAGTTCTTC. It codes for CASSLKAGGYNEQFF.

The J gene is TRBJ1-5, the V gene TRBV6-5; D is unclear. Trimming shortened V by 5 bases and J by 5 bases, and 13 bases separated the two germline ends. The CDR3 contains 14 residues. Germline V CDR1 and CDR2: MNHEY, SVGAGI. The CDR3 is CASSRWAIDQPQHF. CDR3 sequence (DNA): TGTGCCAGCAGTCGCTGGGCCATAGATCAGCCCCAGCATTTT.